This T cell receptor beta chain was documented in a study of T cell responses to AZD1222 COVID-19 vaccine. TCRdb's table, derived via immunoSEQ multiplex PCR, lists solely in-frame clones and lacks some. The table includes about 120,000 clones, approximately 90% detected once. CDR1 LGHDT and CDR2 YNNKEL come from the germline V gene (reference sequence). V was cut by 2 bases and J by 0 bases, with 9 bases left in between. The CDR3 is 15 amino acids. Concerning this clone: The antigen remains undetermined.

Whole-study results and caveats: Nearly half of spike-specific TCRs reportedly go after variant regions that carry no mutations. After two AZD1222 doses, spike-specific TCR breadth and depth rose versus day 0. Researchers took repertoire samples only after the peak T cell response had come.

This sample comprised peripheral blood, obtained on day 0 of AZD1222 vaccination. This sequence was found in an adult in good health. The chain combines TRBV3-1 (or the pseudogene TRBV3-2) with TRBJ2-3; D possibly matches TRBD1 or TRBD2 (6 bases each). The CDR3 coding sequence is TGTGCCAGCAGCCAACGGGGGCCGAGCACAGATACGCAGTATTTT. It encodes CASSQRGPSTDTQYF.